One sample yielded the 6 T cell receptor beta chains listed below, sequenced in a study of cytomegalovirus exposure and HLA in healthy donors. The primer mix had 60 Vbeta and 13 Jbeta primers. TCRdb's copy holds only in-frame clones and misses some; the assay was immunoSEQ multiplex PCR. The sample lists 55,000 to 65,000 clones, around 85% occurring once. The sequencing sample was made of PBMCs. The receptors originated from a woman in her twenties or thirties in good health and CMV-seronegative.

The V gene is TRBV4-1, the J gene TRBJ2-7; D may be TRBD1 (6 bases). CDR1 and CDR2 (germline): MGHRA, YSYEKL. The CDR3 has 15 amino acids. V lost 4 bases and J 1 base, leaving 14 bases between the germline ends. CDR3 amino acids: CASSLGQQQSYEQYF. The CDR3 DNA follows: TGCGCCAGCAGCCTTGGACAGCAGCAATCCTACGAGCAGTACTTC.

The chain employs TRBV10-3 and TRBJ2-1, with 14 nucleotides matching TRBD2. The CDR3 is 18 residues long. Germline values: CDR1 ENHRY, CDR2 SYGVKD. V dropped 2 bases and J dropped 6; count of bases not matched to a gene: 9. The CDR3 nucleotides are TGTGCCATCAGTGAGGTGACTAGCGGGGGGGCCGTGGTCAATGAGCAGTTCTTC. Protein: CAISEVTSGGAVVNEQFF.

This clone came up once. The V call is TRBV18, the J call TRBJ2-3; TRBD2 matches at 11 bases. Germline assignment: CDR1 KGHSH and CDR2 LQKENI. The CDR3 contains 15 residues. J gave up 8 bases and V 6 bases, and 10 bases lay outside the gene matches. This chain's CDR3 is CASSPTSGSESTQYF. The CDR3 region has the DNA TGTGCCAGCTCCCCTACTAGCGGGAGTGAGAGTACGCAGTATTTT.

This clone was detected a few times. The CDR3 spells CATTNPGVTNTEAFF. The CDR3 coding sequence is TGTGCCACCACCAATCCCGGGGTAACGAACACTGAAGCTTTCTTT. The rearrangement joins TRBV15 to TRBJ1-1; D ambiguous. The length of the CDR3 is 15 residues. Germline V gene lookup returns CDR1 LNHNV and CDR2 YYDKDF (reference sequence). V was clipped by 7 bases and J by 1 base, with 16 bases between them.

This clone was picked up one time. This chain uses TRBV4-1 with TRBJ2-1, with D possibly TRBD2 on 6 matching bases. The CDR3 length is 16 residues. V was cut by 1 base and J by 7 bases, with 17 bases left in between. CDR1 is MGHRA and CDR2 is YSYEKL in the germline V gene. The CDR3 DNA follows: TGCGCCAGCAGCCAAGTTGACGGGGGACGGGGGAATGAGCAGTTCTTC. It translates to CASSQVDGGRGNEQFF.

The V call is TRBV18, the J call TRBJ2-1, with a possible D match to TRBD2 (7 bases). Germline-derived CDR1 and CDR2 are KGHSH and LQKENI. The CDR3 totals 16 residues. The V end lost 6 bases, the J end lost 1 base, and 16 bases lay between the germline ends. CDR3 protein: CASSTGGGKSYNEQFF. DNA of the CDR3: TGTGCCAGCTCCACGGGGGGCGGTAAGTCCTACAATGAGCAGTTCTTC.